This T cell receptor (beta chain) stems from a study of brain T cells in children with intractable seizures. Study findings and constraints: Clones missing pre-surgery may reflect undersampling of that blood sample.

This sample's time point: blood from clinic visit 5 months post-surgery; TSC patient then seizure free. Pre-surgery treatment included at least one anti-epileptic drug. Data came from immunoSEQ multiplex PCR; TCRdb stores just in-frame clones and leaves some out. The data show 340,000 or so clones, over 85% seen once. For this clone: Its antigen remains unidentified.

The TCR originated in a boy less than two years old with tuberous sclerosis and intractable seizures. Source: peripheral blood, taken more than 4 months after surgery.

In nucleotides, the CDR3 is TGCGCCAGCAGTCCCTTACATGACGGTATCTACGAGCAGTACTTC. This sequence encodes CASSPLHDGIYEQYF. The J gene is TRBJ2-7, the V gene TRBV4-1; D uncertain. The CDR3 extends over 15 amino acids. Looked up from germline, CDR1 is MGHRA and CDR2 is YSYEKL. V was cut by 6 bases and J by 3 bases, with 18 bases left in between.